Each of the 20 T cell receptor beta chains below was sequenced from the same sample in a study of T cell responses to AZD1222 COVID-19 vaccine. The repertoire was sequenced with immunoSEQ multiplex PCR; TCRdb's copy has only in-frame clones and lacks some. In the table there are tens of thousands of clones, 75% to 85% of which are singletons. The starting material was peripheral blood, obtained on day 0 of AZD1222 vaccination. All receptors come from an adult in good health.

This clone was seen a few times. V is TRBV28 and J is TRBJ1-2; D gene unclear. The germline V gene has CDR1 MDHEN and CDR2 SYDVKM. This CDR3 has 18 residues. The V and J ends lost 6 bases and 3 bases respectively, with 26 bases between them. The chain's CDR3 is CASSRLRLRLIQDYGYTF. The CDR3 bases are TGTGCCAGCAGCCGATTACGGTTACGACTTATTCAGGACTATGGCTACACCTTC.

V is TRBV2 and J is TRBJ1-5; D gene uncertain. Germline V gene sequence: CDR1 SNHLY, CDR2 FYNNEI. Trimming pared 7 bases from V and 2 bases from J, leaving 15 bases between. This CDR3 has 15 residues. As DNA, the CDR3 is TGTGCCAGCAAGTCAAACCCAATAGGCAATCAGCCCCAGCATTTT. This encodes CASKSNPIGNQPQHF.

The chain joins TRBV15 to TRBJ1-2, with D unresolved. This CDR3 comprises 14 residues. Germline V gene sequence: CDR1 LNHNV, CDR2 YYDKDF (reference sequence). V gave up 0 bases and J gave up 5 bases, with 10 bases separating them. DNA of the CDR3: TGTGCCACCAGCAGAGATGTCGCCGTTTATGGCTACACCTTC. Translation gives CATSRDVAVYGYTF.

A few counts support this clone. The junction differs from germline at one of its ends, possibly a read error. The genes are TRBV7-2 and TRBJ2-3; tentatively, D is TRBD2 (6 bases). Germline V gene sequence: CDR1 SGHTA, CDR2 FQGNSA. The CDR3 sequence is 13 residues long. The CDR3 DNA reads TGTGCCAGCAGCTTATCTCCTCAGGAGGGCTGTCCCTTT. This sequence encodes CASSLSPQEGCPF.

For the CDR3, the DNA is TGTGCCAGCACGACAGCGAGCACAGATACGCAGTATTTT. It encodes CASTTASTDTQYF. The chain carries TRBV12-3 or TRBV12-4 and TRBJ2-3; perhaps TRBD1 as D (5 bases). Deletions cut 7 bases from V and 0 bases from J, with 8 bases between. The CDR3 totals 13 residues.

The chain is built from TRBV6-2 or TRBV6-3 and TRBJ2-6; 8 bases fit TRBD1. Trimming removed 4 bases from V and 1 base from J; junction bases left unmatched: 9. The CDR3 is 18 residues long. Germline CDR1 and CDR2: MNHEY and SVGEGT. The CDR3 region is CASSSDRGRPSGANVLTF. Written as DNA, the CDR3 is TGTGCCAGCAGTTCTGACAGGGGTCGACCTTCTGGGGCCAACGTCCTGACTTTC.

Only one count was recorded for this clone. CDR3 nucleotides: TGTGCCAGCAGCCACGACAGGGTGGGCACTGAAGCTTTCTTT. It codes for CASSHDRVGTEAFF. V gene TRBV13 combines with J gene TRBJ1-1, with TRBD1 matching 7 bases. V was clipped by 5 bases and J by 4 bases; unmatched bases: 7. The CDR3 spans 14 residues. Germline values: CDR1 PRHDT, CDR2 FYEKMQ (reference sequence).

The chain joins TRBV3-1 (or the pseudogene TRBV3-2) to TRBJ1-1, with D possibly being TRBD1 (5 bases). Germline V gene lookup returns CDR1 LGHDT and CDR2 YNNKEL (reference sequence). The CDR3 has 17 amino acids. Trimming removed 2 bases from V and 4 bases from J, with 20 bases in between. The CDR3 region is CASSQQGVLRFSTEAFF. The CDR3 DNA sequence: TGTGCCAGCAGCCAACAGGGAGTATTAAGGTTTAGCACTGAAGCTTTCTTT.

This clone was seen once. This chain links TRBV5-1 with TRBJ2-2, with D perhaps given as TRBD1 or TRBD2 (6 bases each). The CDR3 is made up of 14 amino acids. The germline CDR1 and CDR2 sequences are SGHRS and YFSETQ. Deletions cut 5 bases from V and 4 bases from J, with 12 bases between. CDR3 bases: TGCGCCAGCAGGGCACAGGGAGGCACCGGGGAGCTGTTTTTT. Its protein product is CASRAQGGTGELFF. Based on the CDR3 plus reference TRBV5-1 and TRBJ2-2, the full variable domain is KAGVTQTPRYLIKTRGQQVTLSCSPISGHRSVSWYQQTPGQGLQFLFEYFSETQRNKGNFPGRFSGRQFSNSRSEMNVSTLELGDSALYLCASRAQGGTGELFFGEGSRLTVL.

The chain has TRBV7-3 and TRBJ2-1, with TRBD2 matching over 11 bases. CDR1 is SGHTA, CDR2 FQGTGA, per germline. The CDR3 consists of 16 residues. Trimming removed 5 bases from V and 3 bases from J; junction bases left unmatched: 6. CDR3 nucleotide sequence: TGTGCCAGCAGCCCCCAGGGACTAGCGGTCTACAATGAGCAGTTCTTC. Amino acid sequence: CASSPQGLAVYNEQFF.

The V call is TRBV6-5, the J call TRBJ1-1; 11 bases fit TRBD1. Germline CDR1 reads MNHEY; CDR2 reads SVGAGI. V lost 8 bases and J lost 0; bases outside the gene matches: 5. The CDR3 loop spans 15 amino acids. The CDR3 region has the DNA TGTGCCAGCGGGACAGGGGGTGGGATGAACACTGAAGCTTTCTTT. It specifies CASGTGGGMNTEAFF.

The rearrangement links TRBV15 to TRBJ2-1, with 9 bases identical to TRBD2. The length of the CDR3 is 15 residues. Trimming removed 1 base from V and 7 bases from J; junction bases left unmatched: 5. CDR1 is LNHNV and CDR2 is YYDKDF in the germline V gene (reference sequence). The CDR3: CATSRGSSGRNEQFF. The CDR3 coding sequence is TGTGCCACCAGCAGAGGAAGTAGCGGGAGAAATGAGCAGTTCTTC.

This chain links TRBV7-9 with TRBJ1-2, with TRBD1 as a possible D gene (5 bases). V was pared by 6 bases and J by 4 bases, with 15 bases between. The CDR3 sequence is 14 residues long. CDR1 and CDR2 from the germline V gene are SEHNR and FQNEAQ (reference sequence). CDR3 loop: CASSYGTDIYGYTF. In DNA form, the CDR3 reads TGTGCCAGCAGTTACGGGACGGACATCTATGGCTACACCTTC.

About this clone: In the same sample, other DNA sequences code for this CDR3. The rearrangement links TRBV5-1 to TRBJ1-3, with D unclear. Looked up from germline, CDR1 is SGHRS and CDR2 is YFSETQ. The CDR3 has 15 residues. Trimming left V 0 bases short and J 0 bases short, with 7 bases between. The DNA of the CDR3 is TGCGCCAGCAGCTTGGTTGGGATCTCTGGAAACACCATATATTTT. Translated: CASSLVGISGNTIYF.

The chain employs TRBV2 and TRBJ1-2; weak D call: TRBD1 (5 bases). Per germline, CDR1 SNHLY and CDR2 FYNNEI. Between the trimmed V and J ends, which lost 6 bases and 4 bases, there was a span of 9 bases. CDR3 length: 12 amino acids. The CDR3 region is CASRLDSYGYTF. In DNA form, the CDR3 reads TGTGCCAGCAGACTAGACAGCTATGGCTACACCTTC. Variable domain in full (rest from reference TRBV2 and TRBJ1-2): EPEVTQTPSHQVTQMGQEVILRCVPISNHLYFYWYRQILGQKVEFLVSFYNNEISEKSEIFDDQFSVERPDGSNFTLKIRSTKLEDSAMYFCASRLDSYGYTFGSGTRLTVV.

The chain recombines TRBV11-3 with TRBJ1-6, with 8 nucleotides matching TRBD1. V lost 8 bases and J lost 9; bases outside the gene matches: 6. The CDR3 length is 13 residues. CDR1 and CDR2 from the germline V gene are SGHNT and YENEEA. The CDR3 DNA follows: TGTGCCAGCGGCAACAGGGGGAGTTCACCCCTCCACTTT. Its protein product is CASGNRGSSPLHF.

The chain combines TRBV7-2 with TRBJ1-1; no clear D gene. Between the trimmed V and J ends, which lost 5 bases and 1 base, there was a span of 14 bases. Germline CDR1 is SGHTA and CDR2 is FQGNSA. The CDR3 has 15 amino acids. Here the CDR3 DNA reads TGTGCCAGCAGCCGCCTGGCAGTCGCGAACACTGAAGCTTTCTTT. Its translation: CASSRLAVANTEAFF.

The gene calls are TRBV6-1 and TRBJ2-3; 10 bases map to TRBD1. The germline CDR1 and CDR2 sequences are MNHNS and SASEGT. Trimming took 4 bases from V and 2 from J; bases not matched to a gene: 12. The CDR3 runs to 18 residues. The CDR3 DNA sequence: TGTGCCAGCAGTGGCACTAGACAGGGGGCAGAATACACAGATACGCAGTATTTT. This encodes CASSGTRQGAEYTDTQYF.

This chain uses TRBV7-2 with TRBJ2-3; TRBD1 matches 7 bases. Germline CDR1 and CDR2: SGHTA and FQGNSA. The trim removed 10 bases at V and 4 bases at J, leaving 8 bases unmatched. The CDR3 runs to 13 residues. This CDR3 reads CATRQGGADTQYF. The CDR3 nucleotides are TGTGCCACCCGACAGGGTGGAGCAGATACGCAGTATTTT.

CDR3 sequence (DNA): TGTGCCAGCAGTTGGAGTGGGGCAGGCAATCAGCCCCAGCATTTT. Protein: CASSWSGAGNQPQHF. This chain uses TRBV28 with TRBJ1-5; D may be TRBD1 (5 bases). V was trimmed by 4 bases and J by 2 bases, leaving 12 bases between them. The CDR3 has 15 amino acids. CDR1 and CDR2 from the germline V gene are MDHEN and SYDVKM.